The rows below give T cell receptor beta chains drawn from one sample of a study of beta chain features in type 1 diabetes. Using immunoSEQ multiplex PCR, the repertoire was profiled, and TCRdb retains in-frame clones only, with some absent. The sample has some 160,000 clones, approximately 9% seen once. Sequenced: central memory CD4+ T cells from blood. Receptors were obtained from a woman between 18 and 29 years old in good health. The CDR3 runs from the conserved cysteine through the conserved F or W. The D gene is left open where the match is weak. Clone size is stated in some rows and not others, as once, few, many or a class when expanded.

D: .; size: few; V: TRBV30; J: TRBJ1-5; CDR3: CAWSATGQPQHF; DNA: TGTGCCTGGAGTGCGACGGGTCAGCCCCAGCATTTT
D: TRBD2; size: few; V: TRBV11-2; J: TRBJ2-3; CDR3: CASSLDRIAGIRDTQYF; DNA: TGTGCCAGCAGCTTAGATCGAATAGCGGGGATACGAGATACGCAGTATTTT
D: TRBD2; size: few; V: TRBV9; J: TRBJ2-1; CDR3: CASSQRAGGNNEQFF; DNA: TGTGCCAGCAGCCAGAGGGCGGGAGGAAACAATGAGCAGTTCTTC
D: TRBD1; size: few; V: TRBV29-1; J: TRBJ2-5; CDR3: CSVGLNRGETQYF; DNA: TGCAGCGTTGGACTAAACAGGGGAGAGACCCAGTACTTC
D: .; size: few; V: TRBV11-3; J: TRBJ2-2; CDR3: CASSQTPNTGELFF; DNA: TGTGCCAGCAGTCAGACTCCGAACACCGGGGAGCTGTTTTTT
D: TRBD2; size: few; V: TRBV19; J: TRBJ2-1; CDR3: CASSMGTSGFYNEQFF; DNA: TGTGCCAGTAGTATGGGGACTAGCGGGTTCTACAATGAGCAGTTCTTC
D: .; size: .; V: TRBV6-6; J: TRBJ2-1; CDR3: CASSPGVPSSYNEQFF; DNA: TGTGCCAGCAGCCCGGGAGTGCCGAGCTCCTACAATGAGCAGTTCTTC
D: .; size: .; V: TRBV5-1; J: TRBJ2-3; CDR3: CASRTGTQSTDTQYF; DNA: TGCGCCAGCAGGACCGGGACTCAAAGTACAGATACGCAGTATTTT
D: TRBD2; size: .; V: TRBV4-2; J: TRBJ2-7; CDR3: CASSPSGISYEQYF; DNA: TGTGCCAGCAGCCCTAGCGGGATTTCCTACGAGCAGTACTTC
D: .; size: .; V: TRBV30; J: TRBJ2-6; CDR3: CAWSSGANVLTF; DNA: TGTGCCTGGTCGTCTGGGGCCAACGTCCTGACTTTC
D: .; size: .; V: TRBV5-4; J: TRBJ1-2; CDR3: CASSLNRAPNYGYTF; DNA: TGTGCCAGCAGCTTAAACAGGGCCCCGAACTATGGCTACACCTTC
D: .; size: .; V: TRBV7-9; J: TRBJ2-1; CDR3: CASSFLSGGNGNEQFF; DNA: TGTGCCAGCAGCTTCCTGTCCGGAGGTAACGGCAATGAGCAGTTCTTC
D: TRBD1; size: few; V: TRBV4-1; J: TRBJ2-5; CDR3: CASSQGDRRAETQYF; DNA: TGCGCCAGCAGCCAGGGGGACAGGCGGGCGGAGACCCAGTACTTC
D: .; size: few; V: TRBV2; J: TRBJ1-1; CDR3: CASSLESTVNTEAFF; DNA: TGTGCCAGCAGTCTAGAAAGTACGGTGAACACTGAAGCTTTCTTT
D: .; size: .; V: TRBV7-9; J: TRBJ2-1; CDR3: CASSPIHSYNEQFF; DNA: TGTGCCAGCAGCCCCATCCACTCCTACAATGAGCAGTTCTTC
D: TRBD2; size: few; V: TRBV18; J: TRBJ2-2; CDR3: CASSDQGSGQNGELFF; DNA: TGTGCCAGCTCGGATCAAGGTAGCGGGCAGAACGGGGAGCTGTTTTTT
D: TRBD1; size: .; V: TRBV18; J: TRBJ2-3; CDR3: CASSPAQGLSTDTQYF; DNA: TGTGCCAGCTCACCGGCACAGGGGTTGAGCACAGATACGCAGTATTTT
D: TRBD2; size: few; V: TRBV11-3; J: TRBJ2-1; CDR3: CASSLGGTSGSSEQFF; DNA: TGTGCCAGCAGCTTAGGGGGGACTAGCGGGAGCAGTGAGCAGTTCTTC
D: .; size: .; V: TRBV11-2; J: TRBJ1-1; CDR3: CATSGNLNTEAFF; DNA: TGTGCCACAAGCGGCAATCTGAACACTGAAGCTTTCTTT
D: .; size: few; V: TRBV5-4; J: TRBJ1-1; CDR3: CASSLNKNTEAFF; DNA: TGTGCCAGCAGCTTGAACAAGAACACTGAAGCTTTCTTT
D: .; size: .; V: TRBV6-6; J: TRBJ1-1; CDR3: CASSSTNTAFF; DNA: TGTGCCAGCAGTTCAACAAACACAGCTTTCTTT
D: .; size: .; V: TRBV5-1; J: TRBJ2-3; CDR3: CASSSTRDSGDTQYF; DNA: TGCGCCAGCAGCTCAACCCGGGACTCAGGGGATACGCAGTATTTT
D: .; size: .; V: TRBV30; J: TRBJ2-1; CDR3: CAWDTGGPYNEQFF; DNA: TGTGCCTGGGATACGGGGGGCCCTTACAATGAGCAGTTCTTC
D: .; size: few; V: TRBV7-2; J: TRBJ2-2; CDR3: CASRTGGRNTGELFF; DNA: TGTGCCAGCAGGACGGGGGGCCGTAACACCGGGGAGCTGTTTTTT
D: .; size: .; V: TRBV5-1; J: TRBJ1-3; CDR3: CASSLDNSGNTIYF; DNA: TGCGCCAGCAGCTTGGACAACTCTGGAAACACCATATATTTT
D: .; size: .; V: TRBV14; J: TRBJ2-7; CDR3: CASSQDRAGIHEQYF; DNA: TGTGCCAGCAGCCAAGATAGGGCAGGGATCCACGAGCAGTACTTC
D: .; size: .; V: TRBV6-5; J: TRBJ1-2; CDR3: CASSSGYGYTF; DNA: TGTGCCAGCAGTTCAGGCTATGGCTACACCTTC
D: TRBD2; size: .; V: TRBV6-5; J: TRBJ2-5; CDR3: CASSYGAGGLGETQYF; DNA: TGTGCCAGCAGTTACGGAGCGGGGGGGCTGGGGGAGACCCAGTACTTC
D: .; size: few; V: TRBV7-9; J: TRBJ1-2; CDR3: CASSFVEYGYTF; DNA: TGTGCCAGCAGCTTCGTAGAATATGGCTACACCTTC
D: TRBD1; size: .; V: TRBV6-5; J: TRBJ2-1; CDR3: CASSRTGDEQFF; DNA: TGTGCCAGCAGCCGCACAGGGGATGAGCAGTTCTTC
D: TRBD1; size: .; V: TRBV7-9; J: TRBJ2-3; CDR3: CASASGTGEDTQYF; DNA: TGTGCCAGCGCGTCCGGGACAGGGGAAGATACGCAGTATTTT
D: .; size: few; V: TRBV27; J: TRBJ2-5; CDR3: CASSSSYQETQYF; DNA: .
D: TRBD1; size: few; V: TRBV5-6; J: TRBJ2-5; CDR3: CASSPTGVGETQYF; DNA: TGTGCCAGCAGCCCGACAGGGGTCGGGGAGACCCAGTACTTC
D: .; size: few; V: TRBV7-9; J: TRBJ1-1; CDR3: CASSSQVNTEAFF; DNA: TGTGCCAGCAGCTCACAGGTGAACACTGAAGCTTTCTTT
D: .; size: few; V: TRBV10-1; J: TRBJ2-2; CDR3: CASSESYSVANTGELFF; DNA: TGCGCCAGCAGTGAGTCGTATTCGGTCGCGAACACCGGGGAGCTGTTTTTT
D: TRBD2; size: few; V: TRBV11-2; J: TRBJ2-5; CDR3: CASSSRLAGTETQYF; DNA: TGTGCCAGCAGCTCTCGACTAGCGGGGACAGAGACCCAGTACTTC
D: TRBD2; size: .; V: TRBV7-2; J: TRBJ2-2; CDR3: CASSSDLAGGPNTGELFF; DNA: TGTGCCAGCAGCAGTGACCTAGCGGGGGGGCCTAACACCGGGGAGCTGTTTTTT
D: TRBD1; size: .; V: TRBV7-2; J: TRBJ2-3; CDR3: CASSLASDRGTDTQYF; DNA: TGTGCCAGCAGCTTAGCTTCGGACAGGGGCACAGATACGCAGTATTTT
D: .; size: .; V: TRBV7-2; J: TRBJ1-3; CDR3: CASSPRTSSGNTIYF; DNA: TGTGCCAGCAGCCCAAGGACATCCTCTGGAAACACCATATATTTT
D: .; size: few; V: TRBV11-3; J: TRBJ1-2; CDR3: CASGRGMDSYGYTF; DNA: TGTGCCAGCGGGCGGGGAATGGATTCTTATGGCTACACCTTC
D: .; size: few; V: TRBV6-1; J: TRBJ1-6; CDR3: CAEGDDSPLHF; DNA: TGCGCCGAGGGGGATGATTCACCCCTCCACTTT
D: .; size: .; V: TRBV11-2; J: TRBJ2-5; CDR3: CASSLQEGRETQYF; DNA: TGTGCCAGCAGCTTACAAGAGGGGAGGGAGACCCAGTACTTC
D: .; size: few; V: TRBV7-2; J: TRBJ2-2; CDR3: CASRTSGELFF; DNA: TGTGCCAGCAGAACTTCCGGGGAGCTGTTTTTT
D: TRBD2; size: few; V: TRBV7-2; J: TRBJ2-1; CDR3: CASSTGTSGGDGYNEQFF; DNA: TGTGCCAGCAGCACCGGGACTAGCGGGGGAGACGGTTACAATGAGCAGTTCTTC
D: .; size: few; V: TRBV30; J: TRBJ1-4; CDR3: CAWSVRSFTEKLFF; DNA: TGTGCCTGGAGTGTACGCAGTTTTACTGAAAAACTGTTTTTT
D: .; size: few; V: TRBV13; J: TRBJ2-2; CDR3: CASSPLSLSRRENTGELFF; DNA: TGTGCCAGCAGCCCACTGTCCCTTTCGCGGAGGGAGAACACCGGGGAGCTGTTTTTT
D: .; size: few; V: TRBV18; J: TRBJ2-5; CDR3: CASSPPAAGTKETQYF; DNA: TGTGCCAGCTCACCACCGGCGGCAGGGACAAAAGAGACCCAGTACTTC
D: TRBD1; size: .; V: TRBV27; J: TRBJ2-3; CDR3: CASSPFRDRGTDTQYF; DNA: TGTGCCAGCAGTCCTTTCCGGGACAGAGGCACAGATACGCAGTATTTT
D: .; size: many; V: TRBV27; J: TRBJ2-7; CDR3: CASSLFAKSYEQYF; DNA: TGTGCCAGCAGTTTATTCGCTAAATCCTACGAGCAGTACTTC
D: TRBD1; size: .; V: TRBV27; J: TRBJ2-1; CDR3: CASSRDRGSYNEQFF; DNA: TGTGCCAGCAGTCGGGACAGGGGAAGTTACAATGAGCAGTTCTTC
D: .; size: .; V: TRBV7-9; J: TRBJ1-5; CDR3: CASSPTENQPQHF; DNA: TGTGCCAGCAGCCCGACAGAGAATCAGCCCCAGCATTTT
D: TRBD1; size: few; V: TRBV9; J: TRBJ2-5; CDR3: CASNRRGREETQYF; DNA: TGTGCCAGCAACCGCAGGGGGCGAGAAGAGACCCAGTACTTC
D: .; size: .; V: TRBV18; J: TRBJ2-6; CDR3: CASSPQGGSSSGANVLTF; DNA: TGTGCCAGCTCACCCCAGGGGGGTTCCTCATCTGGGGCCAACGTCCTGACTTTC